This T cell receptor beta chain stems from a study of CD8+ T cells in alopecia areata. The CDR3 contains 15 residues. Trimming pared 5 bases from V and 7 bases from J, leaving 17 bases between. Germline assignment: CDR1 SGHNT and CDR2 YENEEA. cDNA reverse transcribed from extracted RNA served as the sequencing template. Clones were read by immunoSEQ multiplex PCR, and TCRdb kept only the in-frame ones, dropping some. The table shows about 120,000 clones, with over 60% occurring only once. Using a FACSAria, the CD4+ and CD8+ T cells were sorted from the PBMCs. The chain links TRBV11-3 to TRBJ2-2; possibly TRBD2 for D (6 bases). Material for sequencing was CD4+ T cells sorted from blood. The sequence derives from a human donor in good health. This chain's CDR3 is CASSDMEGQGGELFF. The CDR3 DNA reads as TGTGCCAGCAGCGATATGGAGGGCCAGGGCGGGGAGCTGTTTTTT.